The rows below give T cell receptor beta chains drawn from one sample of a study of shared clonotypes between healthy human individuals. Clones were sequenced by immunoSEQ multiplex PCR, and TCRdb holds only the in-frame ones, with some missing. The table lists more than 2,000,000 clones, more than 80% of them singletons. The specimen sequenced was naive CD4+ T cells sorted from blood. These receptors all come from a young man in good health. Both conserved end residues are part of each CDR3. The D gene is left open where the match is weak. Where a row states a size, it is once, few, many or the class of an expanded clone; other rows omit it.

d_gene	len	v_gene	abundance	j_gene	CDR3nt	CDR3aa
TRBD1	17	TRBV5-4	NA	TRBJ1-3	TGTGCCAGCAGCTTGCTGGGACAGGGTTTCTCTGGAAACACCATATATTTT	CASSLLGQGFSGNTIYF
NA	15	TRBV4-2	NA	TRBJ2-7	TGTGCCAGCAGCCAAGAGTCCCAGGGGCCCGGTGAGCAGTACTTC	CASSQESQGPGEQYF
TRBD2	15	TRBV6-1	NA	TRBJ2-3	TGTGCCAGCAATCTTCGTACTAGCGGGAAAGATACGCAGTATTTT	CASNLRTSGKDTQYF
NA	11	TRBV20-1	NA	TRBJ1-1	TGCAGTGCGAGGTCCGAGGTTGAAGCTTTCTTT	CSARSEVEAFF
TRBD2	18	TRBV28	NA	TRBJ2-7	TGTGCCAGCCATCCCCCTAGCGGGGGGGCCGGGTCAAACTACGAGCAGTACTTC	CASHPPSGGAGSNYEQYF
TRBD1	14	TRBV7-9	NA	TRBJ1-4	TGTGCCAGCAGCCGGGGACAGGGATTTGAAAAACTGTTTTTT	CASSRGQGFEKLFF
NA	12	TRBV19	NA	TRBJ1-4	TGTGCCAGTAGAGACAGGAATGAAAAACTGTTTTTT	CASRDRNEKLFF
NA	14	TRBV30	NA	TRBJ2-3	TGTGCCTGGAAGCATGCAGGGGGGCAAGATACGCAGTATTTT	CAWKHAGGQDTQYF
NA	13	TRBV2	few	TRBJ1-5	TGTGCCAGCAGTAATGACAGGAATCAGCCCCAGCATTTT	CASSNDRNQPQHF
NA	15	TRBV19	NA	TRBJ2-7	TGTGCCAGTAGTATAGGGGCGGGGAGCTCCTACGAGCAGTACTTC	CASSIGAGSSYEQYF
TRBD2	15	TRBV7-6	NA	TRBJ2-5	TGTGCCAGCAGTGCGGGGGGATTGATACAAGAGACCCAGTACTTC	CASSAGGLIQETQYF
NA	13	TRBV25-1	NA	TRBJ1-2	TGTGCCAGCAGTGACAGGGGCCTCTATGGCTACACCTTC	CASSDRGLYGYTF
TRBD1	14	TRBV27	NA	TRBJ2-7	TGTGCCAGCAGTGGACAGGGAGGACCCTACGAGCAGTACTTC	CASSGQGGPYEQYF
NA	15	TRBV11-2	NA	TRBJ2-1	TGTGCCAGCAGCCGGGACTTTCCTCGGTACAATGAGCAGTTCTTC	CASSRDFPRYNEQFF
NA	14	TRBV4-3	NA	TRBJ2-5	TGCGCCAGCAGCCCAACCGGACTACAAGAGACCCAGTACTTC	CASSPTGLQETQYF
TRBD1	15	TRBV10-2	NA	TRBJ1-6	TGCGCCAGCAGTGAGTCCGGGACAGGGTCTTCACCCCTCCACTTT	CASSESGTGSSPLHF
TRBD1	14	TRBV13	NA	TRBJ2-7	TGTGCCAGCAGCAAAGGGGGCAACTCCTACGAGCAGTACTTC	CASSKGGNSYEQYF
TRBD2	15	TRBV28	NA	TRBJ2-3	TGTGCCAGCAGCGACGGCGGGGGGGCCCCAGATACGCAGTATTTT	CASSDGGGAPDTQYF
NA	15	TRBV9	NA	TRBJ1-3	TGTGCCAGCAGCGTAGAAGTAAGCTCTGGAAACACCATATATTTT	CASSVEVSSGNTIYF
TRBD2	14	TRBV28	NA	TRBJ2-7	TGTGCCAGCAGTTCCAGCGGGGGGACCTACGAGCAGTACTTC	CASSSSGGTYEQYF
NA	13	TRBV7-2	NA	TRBJ2-2	TGTGCCAGCTCTTACATGAACACCGGGGAGCTGTTTTTT	CASSYMNTGELFF
NA	14	TRBV9	NA	TRBJ2-3	TGTGCCAGCGGCAAGGGACTTCTCACAGATACGCAGTATTTT	CASGKGLLTDTQYF
TRBD1	16	TRBV29-1	NA	TRBJ2-7	TGCAGCGTTGTCGGATCGTTGGGACAGGGACCCTACGAGCAGTACTTC	CSVVGSLGQGPYEQYF
TRBD2	15	TRBV7-2	NA	TRBJ2-5	TGTGCCAGCAGCTCATCCGGGACTAGCCACGAGACCCAGTACTTC	CASSSSGTSHETQYF
NA	16	TRBV5-1	NA	TRBJ1-3	TGCGCCAGCAGCTTGGACAGGGTGAGCTCTGGAAACACCATATATTTT	CASSLDRVSSGNTIYF
NA	13	TRBV19	NA	TRBJ2-5	TGTGCCAGTAGCGGAGGGGTCGGCGAGACCCAGTACTTC	CASSGGVGETQYF
TRBD1	15	TRBV6-5	once	TRBJ1-6	TGTGCCACCCGACAGGGCGTCTCCTATAATTCACCCCTCCACTTT	CATRQGVSYNSPLHF
NA	11	TRBV28	NA	TRBJ2-7	TGTGCCAGCGCGAGGCGGTACGAGCAGTACTTC	CASARRYEQYF
TRBD2	15	TRBV5-8	NA	TRBJ2-7	TGTGCCAACCATTTACGGGGGGAGCGCGGCTACGAGCAGTACTTC	CANHLRGERGYEQYF
TRBD2	16	TRBV6-5	NA	TRBJ2-5	TGTGCCAGCAGTTACAATAGCGGGAGGGCCGGGGAGACCCAGTACTTC	CASSYNSGRAGETQYF
NA	14	TRBV14	NA	TRBJ2-5	TGTGCCAGCAGCCAAGGGGGGGGCTTAGAGACCCAGTACTTC	CASSQGGGLETQYF
TRBD1	15	TRBV11-2	NA	TRBJ1-1	TGTGCCAGCAGCTTGGGACAGGCCACGAACACTGAAGCTTTCTTT	CASSLGQATNTEAFF
TRBD2	15	TRBV6-1	NA	TRBJ2-5	TGTGCCAGCAGTGGTTATAGCGGGACCGGGACTTCCCAGTACTTC	CASSGYSGTGTSQYF
TRBD1	15	TRBV6-5	NA	TRBJ2-7	TGTGCCAGCAGTTACACCCGACAGGGACCCTACGAGCAGTACTTC	CASSYTRQGPYEQYF
NA	15	TRBV19	few	TRBJ2-2	TGTGCCAGTAGTAGCCGACAGGGAGGCACCGGGGAGCTGTTTTTT	CASSSRQGGTGELFF
NA	15	TRBV5-1	NA	TRBJ2-1	TGCGCCAGCAGCTCAGACCCACCGCCCAGCAGCGAGCAGTTCTTC	CASSSDPPPSSEQFF
TRBD1	14	TRBV5-6	NA	TRBJ1-6	TGTGCCAGCAGTGCCGGACAGGGGGTTTCACCCCTCCACTTT	CASSAGQGVSPLHF
NA	14	TRBV6-5	NA	TRBJ1-1	TGTGCCAGCAGTTATAGTCAGTCGAACACTGAAGCTTTCTTT	CASSYSQSNTEAFF
NA	13	TRBV6-6	NA	TRBJ1-4	TGTGCCAGCAGTTACGTCTCAAATGAAAAACTGTTTTTT	CASSYVSNEKLFF
TRBD2	17	TRBV5-1	NA	TRBJ2-3	TGCGCCAGCAGCTTCCTGGCTAGCGGGACCAGCACAGATACGCAGTATTTT	CASSFLASGTSTDTQYF
TRBD2	17	TRBV7-9	NA	TRBJ2-1	TGTGCCAGCAGCTTAGGCTTAGCGGGAGGGCCGTCCCATGAGCAGTTCTTC	CASSLGLAGGPSHEQFF